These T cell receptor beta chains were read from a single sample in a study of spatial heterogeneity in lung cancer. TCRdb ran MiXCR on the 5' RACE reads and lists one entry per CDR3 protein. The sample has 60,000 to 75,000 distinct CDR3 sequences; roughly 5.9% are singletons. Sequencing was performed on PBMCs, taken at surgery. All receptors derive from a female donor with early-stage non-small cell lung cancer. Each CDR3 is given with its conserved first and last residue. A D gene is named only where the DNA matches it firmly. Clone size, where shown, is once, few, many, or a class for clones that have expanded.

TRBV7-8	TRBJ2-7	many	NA	CASSLSQFLYEQYF	TGTGCCAGCAGCTTGAGCCAGTTTTTATACGAGCAGTACTTC
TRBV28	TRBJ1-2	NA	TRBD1	CASRRDRDIAF	TGTGCCAGCAGAAGGGACAGGGATATCGCCTTC
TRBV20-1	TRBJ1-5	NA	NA	CSASVRDNQPQHF	TGCAGTGCTAGCGTCAGGGATAATCAGCCCCAGCATTTT
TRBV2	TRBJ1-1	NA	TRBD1	CASSTGVGIEAFF	TGTGCCAGCAGCACAGGGGTGGGGATTGAAGCTTTCTTT
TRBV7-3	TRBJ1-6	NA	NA	CASALMPGHNSPLHF	TGTGCTTCAGCACTAATGCCGGGTCACAATTCACCCCTCCACTTT
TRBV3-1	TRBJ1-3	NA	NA	CASSPLRGRSGNTIYF	TGTGCCAGCAGCCCCCTCAGGGGCCGCTCTGGAAACACCATATATTTT
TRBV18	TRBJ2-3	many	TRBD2	CASSPVGGHTDTQYF	TGTGCCAGCTCACCAGTGGGAGGGCATACGGATACGCAGTATTTT
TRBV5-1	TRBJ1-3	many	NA	CASSLEQGNTIYF	TGCGCCAGCAGCTTGGAACAAGGAAACACCATATATTTT
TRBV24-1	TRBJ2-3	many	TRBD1	CATSDPGQGTDTQYF	TGTGCCACCAGTGATCCCGGACAGGGGACAGATACGCAGTATTTT
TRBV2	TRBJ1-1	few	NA	CASSEPPGGNTEAFF	TGTGCCAGCAGTGAACCCCCAGGAGGCAACACTGAAGCTTTCTTT
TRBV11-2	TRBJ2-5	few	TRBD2	CASSPRLAGALGQETQYF	TGTGCCAGCAGCCCACGACTAGCGGGAGCTCTAGGACAAGAGACCCAGTACTTC
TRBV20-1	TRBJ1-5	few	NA	CSARGFSANQPQHF	TGCAGTGCTAGAGGATTCTCAGCCAATCAGCCCCAGCATTTT
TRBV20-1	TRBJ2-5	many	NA	CSAEGGQETQYF	TGCAGTGCCGAGGGGGGGCAAGAGACCCAGTACTTC
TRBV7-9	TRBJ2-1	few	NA	CASSLIERQYSYNEQFF	TGTGCCAGCAGCTTGATTGAGCGCCAATACTCCTACAATGAGCAGTTCTTC
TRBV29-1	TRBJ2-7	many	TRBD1	CSVSQGARDEQYF	TGCAGCGTGTCACAGGGGGCGCGGGACGAGCAGTACTTC
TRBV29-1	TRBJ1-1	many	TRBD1	CSVEDTDRPNTEAFF	TGCAGCGTTGAAGATACGGACAGGCCCAACACTGAAGCTTTCTTT
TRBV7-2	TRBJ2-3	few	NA	CASSFVVKGTDTQYF	TGTGCCAGCAGCTTCGTCGTGAAGGGCACAGATACGCAGTATTTT
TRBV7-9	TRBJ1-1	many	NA	CASSFTSEGVEAFF	TGTGCCAGCAGCTTCACCTCTGAGGGGGTTGAAGCTTTCTTT
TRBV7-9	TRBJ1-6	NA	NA	CASSSTLTGMGPLGNSPLHF	TGTGCCAGCAGCTCGACCCTCACGGGGATGGGGCCACTTGGCAATTCACCCCTCCACTTT
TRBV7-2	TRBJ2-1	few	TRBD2	CASSLIGLAGEQFF	TGTGCCAGCAGCTTAATTGGACTAGCCGGTGAGCAGTTCTTC
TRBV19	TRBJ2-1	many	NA	CASSLYNEQFF	TGTGCCAGTAGCCTGTACAATGAGCAGTTCTTC
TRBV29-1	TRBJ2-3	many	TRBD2	CSVDRQLAGADTQYF	TGCAGCGTTGATCGCCAACTAGCGGGAGCAGATACGCAGTATTTT
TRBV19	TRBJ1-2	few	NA	CASSIEQYYGYTF	TGTGCCAGTAGTATAGAACAGTACTATGGCTACACCTTC
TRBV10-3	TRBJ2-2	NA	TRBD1	CATDRGKNTGELFF	TGTGCCACCGACAGGGGAAAGAACACCGGGGAGCTGTTTTTT
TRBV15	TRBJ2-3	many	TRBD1	CATSQGQGSTDTQYF	TGTGCCACCAGCCAGGGACAGGGAAGCACAGATACGCAGTATTTT
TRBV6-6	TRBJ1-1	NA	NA	CASSYGRTEAFF	TGTGCCAGCAGTTACGGGCGGACTGAAGCTTTCTTT
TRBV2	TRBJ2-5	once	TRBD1	CASTPRTGKETQYF	TGTGCCAGCACCCCCCGGACAGGGAAAGAGACCCAGTACTTC